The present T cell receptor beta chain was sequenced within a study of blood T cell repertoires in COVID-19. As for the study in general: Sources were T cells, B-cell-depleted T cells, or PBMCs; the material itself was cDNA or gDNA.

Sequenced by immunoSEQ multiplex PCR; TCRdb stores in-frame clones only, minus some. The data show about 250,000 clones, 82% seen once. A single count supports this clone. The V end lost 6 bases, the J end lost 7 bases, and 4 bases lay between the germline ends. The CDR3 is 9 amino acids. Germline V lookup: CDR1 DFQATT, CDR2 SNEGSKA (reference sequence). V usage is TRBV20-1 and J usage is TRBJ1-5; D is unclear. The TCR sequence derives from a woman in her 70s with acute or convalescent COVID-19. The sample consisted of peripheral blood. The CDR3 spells CSAGQPQHF. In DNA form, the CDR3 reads TGCAGTGCCGGGCAGCCCCAGCATTTT.